These 3 T cell receptor beta chains were sequenced from one sample in a study of OX40 agonist ivuxolimab in advanced cancers. Clones were read by immunoSEQ multiplex PCR, and TCRdb kept only the in-frame ones, dropping some. The sample lists under 80,000 clones, roughly 90% seen once, with 10% in the top ten. The sequencing here drew on CD4+ or CD8+ T cells sorted from blood, taken in a trial of the OX40 agonist ivuxolimab. Source of these receptors: an adult with an advanced solid tumor such as melanoma, head and neck, liver or kidney cancer.

The rearrangement joins TRBV18 to TRBJ2-7; D remains unclear. Trimming left V 4 bases short and J 2 bases short, with 18 bases between. The CDR3 runs 16 residues. CDR1 and CDR2 (germline): KGHSH, LQKENI. CDR3 sequence (DNA): TGTGCCAGCTCACATTCAACTGTTCTAATGGCCTACGAGCAGTACTTC. Translated, it gives CASSHSTVLMAYEQYF.

The V gene is TRBV7-9, the J gene TRBJ2-7; no reliable D call. V was trimmed by 5 bases and J by 2 bases, leaving 13 bases between them. Germline V gives CDR1 SEHNR, CDR2 FQNEAQ (reference sequence). The CDR3 spans 14 residues. CDR3 DNA: TGTGCCAGCAGCCCCCATACTGGGACCTACGAGCAGTACTTC. The encoded protein is CASSPHTGTYEQYF.

The J gene is TRBJ2-1, the V gene TRBV19, with 8 bases that match TRBD2. The CDR3 loop spans 17 amino acids. Trimming cost V 3 bases and J 8 bases; bases outside gene matches: 15. Germline-derived CDR1 and CDR2 are LNHDA and SQIVND (reference sequence). The CDR3 DNA reads TGTGCCAGTAGTATCCGACTAGCGCCTAGCCTGGGGGATGAGCAGTTCTTC. This codes for CASSIRLAPSLGDEQFF.